The clone carrying this TCR beta chain was detected only a few times. The method was immunoSEQ multiplex PCR; TCRdb's version includes in-frame clones alone and lacks a portion of them. The data show about 75,000 clones, approximately 86% seen once. The timepoints at which blood was sampled were baseline, cycle 4 day 1, and cycle 7 day 1. Trimming shortened V by 4 bases and J by 5 bases, and 6 bases separated the two germline ends. The CDR3 loop spans 13 amino acids. Germline-derived CDR1 and CDR2 are SGHTA and FQGNSA. These data come from a study of OX40 agonist ivuxolimab in advanced cancers. In the study overall: Ivuxolimab, an agonistic anti-OX40 (CD134) antibody, was given to patients.

The sample here was CD4+ or CD8+ T cells sorted from blood, taken in a trial of the OX40 agonist ivuxolimab. The chain carries TRBV7-2 and TRBJ1-6; D not resolved. This receptor was taken from an adult with an advanced solid tumor such as melanoma, head and neck, liver or kidney cancer. DNA for the CDR3: TGTGCCAGCAGCTATTGGGATAATTCACCCCTCCACTTT. Protein product: CASSYWDNSPLHF.